Below are 18 T cell receptor beta chains sequenced from a single sample in a study of beta chain features in type 1 diabetes. Expressed TCRB transcripts were sequenced, since all the RNA that had been isolated was reverse transcribed. The repertoire was sequenced with immunoSEQ multiplex PCR; TCRdb's copy has only in-frame clones and lacks some. The sample holds roughly 120,000 clones, almost 40% seen once. Specimen: stem cell memory CD4+ T cells from blood. The receptor source for this set is a woman under 30 in good health.

The V and J genes are TRBV10-1 and TRBJ2-5; 8 bases map to TRBD2. Germline V gene lookup returns CDR1 WNHNN and CDR2 SYGVQD (reference sequence). The trim removed 3 bases at V and 3 bases at J, leaving 9 bases unmatched. CDR3 length: 16 amino acids. The CDR3 sequence is CASSDPAGGPKETQYF. CDR3 DNA sequence: TGCGCCAGCAGTGATCCTGCGGGAGGTCCGAAAGAGACCCAGTACTTC.

This clone is a singleton in its sample. This rearrangement joins TRBV18 to TRBJ2-5; 11 bases are shared with TRBD2. V lost 6 bases and J lost 4; bases outside the gene matches: 16. CDR3 length equals 18 residues. Germline V gives CDR1 KGHSH, CDR2 LQKENI. CDR3 DNA: TGTGCCAGCTCTCCGCCGGGACTAGCGGACCCCCCCGGAGAGACCCAGTACTTC. It translates to CASSPPGLADPPGETQYF.

A few counts support this clone. The V gene is TRBV18, the J gene TRBJ2-7, with a tentative D call TRBD1 (5 bases). Germline CDR1 reads KGHSH; CDR2 reads LQKENI. The V gene lost 5 bases and the J gene lost 1 base, with 12 bases spanning the gap. The CDR3 totals 14 residues. The CDR3 here is CASSRAGISYEQYF. CDR3 nucleotides: TGTGCCAGCTCAAGGGCAGGGATTTCCTACGAGCAGTACTTC.

The rearrangement joins TRBV11-2 to TRBJ2-7; 8 nucleotides agree with TRBD2. The V and J ends lost 0 bases and 2 bases, in that order; junction bases with no gene match: 0. This CDR3 spans 14 amino acids. Germline values: CDR1 SGHAT, CDR2 FQNNGV. CDR3: CASSLDGRAYEQYF. CDR3 nucleotide sequence: TGTGCCAGCAGCTTAGACGGGAGGGCCTACGAGCAGTACTTC.

This clone was found a few times. The chain carries TRBV27 and TRBJ2-1; the D gene is possibly TRBD2 (5 bases). Trimming stripped 6 bases from V and 1 base from J, with 13 bases between. The CDR3 is 15 residues long. Looked up from germline, CDR1 is MNHEY and CDR2 is SMNVEV (reference sequence). The CDR3: CASRTGIISYNEQFF. CDR3 coding DNA: TGTGCCAGCAGAACCGGGATAATATCCTACAATGAGCAGTTCTTC.

This clone came up a few times. Here the CDR3 reads CASSYESYYGYTF. The CDR3 bases are TGTGCCAGCAGTTACGAGAGTTACTATGGCTACACCTTC. This chain joins TRBV6-5 and TRBJ1-2, with D unclear. The CDR3 sequence is 13 residues long. The V gene lost 2 bases and the J gene lost 3 bases, with 7 bases spanning the gap. Germline CDR1 is MNHEY and CDR2 is SVGAGI.

This clone was detected many times. The gene calls are TRBV18 and TRBJ2-7, with D tentatively TRBD2 (5 bases). The CDR3 has 12 residues. V lost 4 bases to trimming and J lost 6 bases, with 10 bases between them. Germline CDR1 KGHSH, CDR2 LQKENI. In DNA, the CDR3 is TGTGCCAGCTCACTGACGGGGTTCGAGCAGTACTTC. Its translation is CASSLTGFEQYF.

V and J are TRBV7-6 and TRBJ2-1, with a tentative D call TRBD2 (5 bases). Trimming stripped 5 bases from V and 4 bases from J, with 9 bases between. This CDR3 region has 13 residues. Germline-derived CDR1 and CDR2 are SGHVS and FNYEAQ. The CDR3 DNA reads as TGTGCCAGCAGCGTCACTAGGTACAATGAGCAGTTCTTC. Its translation is CASSVTRYNEQFF.

This clone was detected a few times. The rearrangement joins TRBV7-2 to TRBJ2-5; 10 nucleotides align to TRBD2. The J segment lost 6 bases and the V segment lost 5 bases, leaving 18 bases of the junction unmatched. Looked up from germline, CDR1 is SGHTA and CDR2 is FQGNSA. The CDR3 is 18 amino acids. The CDR3 here is CASSPLGPSSGSLKTQYF. The CDR3 coding sequence is TGTGCCAGCAGCCCCCTTGGGCCCTCTAGCGGGAGTCTAAAGACCCAGTACTTC.

This chain joins TRBV30 and TRBJ1-4, with D uncertain. Germline values: CDR1 GTSNPN, CDR2 SVGIG (reference sequence). CDR3 size: 15 residues. The V end lost 0 bases, the J end lost 3 bases, and 11 bases lay between the germline ends. The CDR3 protein is CAWSVDGNPNEKLFF. CDR3 sequence (DNA): TGTGCCTGGAGTGTAGACGGGAACCCTAATGAAAAACTGTTTTTT.

The chain employs TRBV20-1 and TRBJ2-3; D is perhaps TRBD2 (5 bases). CDR1 and CDR2 from the germline V gene are DFQATT and SNEGSKA (reference sequence). The CDR3 is 11 residues long. V lost 2 bases and J lost 9, with 9 bases in between. The CDR3 DNA reads TGCAGTGCTAGACCTAGCAGGACGCAGTATTTT. Its translation is CSARPSRTQYF.

A few counts support this clone. The V call is TRBV4-2, the J call TRBJ1-2; 8 nucleotides align to TRBD1. Unmatched junction bases numbered 7, after V lost 0 bases and J lost 4 bases. The CDR3 has 16 residues. Germline assignment: CDR1 LGHNA and CDR2 YNFKEQ. In nucleotides, the CDR3 is TGTGCCAGCAGCCAAGAATTCCGGACAGGGCGCTATGGCTACACCTTC. Protein product: CASSQEFRTGRYGYTF.

This clone was seen a few times. The chain uses TRBV13 and TRBJ2-1; the D is unclear. Germline V gives CDR1 PRHDT, CDR2 FYEKMQ (reference sequence). This CDR3 region has 14 residues. V dropped 8 bases and J dropped 2 bases, with 13 bases sitting between them. The CDR3 DNA follows: TGTGCCAGCCGAGGAGCCTTAGCCTACAATGAGCAGTTCTTC. Translated: CASRGALAYNEQFF.

DNA of the CDR3: TGTGCCAGCTCACCACGGGCTGATCAGCCCCAGCATTTT. Translating gives CASSPRADQPQHF. The chain combines TRBV18 with TRBJ1-5, with D unclear. V lost 1 base and J lost 5, with 6 bases in between. Germline assignment: CDR1 KGHSH and CDR2 LQKENI. This CDR3 spans 13 amino acids. The full variable domain, completed using reference TRBV18 and TRBJ1-5, is NAGVMQNPRHLVRRRGQEARLRCSPMKGHSHVYWYRQLPEEGLKFMVYLQKENIIDESGMPKERFSAEFPKEGPSILRIQQVVRGDSAAYFCASSPRADQPQHFGDGTRLSIL.

This clone was picked up a small number of times. This chain uses TRBV19 with TRBJ2-7, with TRBD1 matching over 7 bases. Germline V gene lookup returns CDR1 LNHDA and CDR2 SQIVND (reference sequence). This CDR3 region has 15 residues. V dropped 5 bases and J dropped 1; count of bases not matched to a gene: 8. CDR3 nucleotide sequence: TGTGCCAGTAGTGCTCTGGCAGGGGGATCCTACGAGCAGTACTTC. This sequence encodes CASSALAGGSYEQYF.

This clone was detected only a few times. This chain links TRBV11-2 with TRBJ2-5, with 7 bases identical to TRBD1. CDR3 size: 14 residues. V was pared by 5 bases and J by 2 bases, with 5 bases of the junction left unmatched. The V gene's germline CDR1 is SGHAT and CDR2 FQNNGV. This CDR3 is CASSNRGQQETQYF. CDR3 bases: TGTGCCAGCAGCAACAGGGGACAGCAAGAGACCCAGTACTTC.

V and J are TRBV7-2 and TRBJ2-7, with 16 bases identical to TRBD2. This CDR3 is built from 16 residues. CDR1 is SGHTA, CDR2 FQGNSA, per germline. Trimming took 2 bases from V and 7 from J; bases not matched to a gene: 5. The CDR3 region has the DNA TGTGCCAGCAGCTTAACCGGGACTAGCGGGAGGGATGAGCAGTACTTC. As protein: CASSLTGTSGRDEQYF.

This clone was counted once. The V gene is TRBV19, the J gene TRBJ2-1; possible D gene TRBD2, 5 bases. Germline V gives CDR1 LNHDA, CDR2 SQIVND (reference sequence). V lost 5 bases, J lost 5 bases, and 19 bases lay in between. The CDR3 has 16 amino acids. CDR3 bases: TGTGCCAGTAGTTCATCGACCCTGGAGGTTGACAATGAGCAGTTCTTC. Protein: CASSSSTLEVDNEQFF.